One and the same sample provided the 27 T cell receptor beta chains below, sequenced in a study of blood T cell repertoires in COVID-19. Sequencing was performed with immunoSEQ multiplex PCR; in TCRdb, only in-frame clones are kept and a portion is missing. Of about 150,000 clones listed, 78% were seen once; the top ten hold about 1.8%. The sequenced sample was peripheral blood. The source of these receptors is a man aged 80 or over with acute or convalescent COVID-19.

This CDR3 is CASSQQGLSGYTF. The CDR3 DNA follows: TGTGCCAGCAGCCAACAGGGTCTGTCTGGCTACACCTTC. This sequence joins TRBV11-2 and TRBJ1-2; TRBD1 is a possible D gene (6 bases). Germline CDR1 and CDR2: SGHAT and FQNNGV. This CDR3 is 13 amino acids long. V was trimmed by 5 bases and J by 7 bases, leaving 14 bases between them.

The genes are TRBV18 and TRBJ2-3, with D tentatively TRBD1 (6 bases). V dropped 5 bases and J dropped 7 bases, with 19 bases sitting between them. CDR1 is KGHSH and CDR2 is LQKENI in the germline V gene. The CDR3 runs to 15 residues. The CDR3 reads CASSATTGASYTQYF. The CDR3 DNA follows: TGTGCCAGCTCAGCGACGACAGGAGCAAGTTATACGCAGTATTTT.

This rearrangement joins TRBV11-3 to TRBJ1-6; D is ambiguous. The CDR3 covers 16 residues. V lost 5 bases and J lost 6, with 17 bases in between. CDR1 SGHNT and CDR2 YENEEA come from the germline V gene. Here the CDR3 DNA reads TGTGCCAGCAGCCTCGGGGAGGGTTTTGGTAATTCACCCCTCCACTTT. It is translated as CASSLGEGFGNSPLHF.

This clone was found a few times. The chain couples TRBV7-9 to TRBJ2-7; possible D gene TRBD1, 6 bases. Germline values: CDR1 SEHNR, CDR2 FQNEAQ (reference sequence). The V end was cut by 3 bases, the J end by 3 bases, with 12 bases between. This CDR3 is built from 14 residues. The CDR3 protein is CASSLSSDSYEQYV. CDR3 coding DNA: TGTGCCAGCAGCTTGAGCTCGGACAGCTACGAGCAGTACGTC.

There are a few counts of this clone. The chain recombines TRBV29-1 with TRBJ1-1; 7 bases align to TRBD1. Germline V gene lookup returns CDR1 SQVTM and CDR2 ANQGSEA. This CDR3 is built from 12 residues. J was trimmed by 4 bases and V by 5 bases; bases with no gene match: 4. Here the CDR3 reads CSVRDRITEAFF. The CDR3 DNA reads TGCAGCGTTCGGGACAGAATCACTGAAGCTTTCTTT.

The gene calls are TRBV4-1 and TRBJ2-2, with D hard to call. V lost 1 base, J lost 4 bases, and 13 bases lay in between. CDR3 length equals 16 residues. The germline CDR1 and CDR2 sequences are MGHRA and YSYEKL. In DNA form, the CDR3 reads TGCGCCAGCAGCCAAGGGCCAGCGCCCCCCACCGGGGAGCTGTTTTTT. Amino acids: CASSQGPAPPTGELFF.

This chain's CDR3 is CASSGSDRGLYIQYF. The CDR3 DNA follows: TGTGCCAGCAGTGGATCTGACAGGGGGCTATACATTCAGTACTTC. The J gene is TRBJ2-4, the V gene TRBV2, with 10 bases that match TRBD1. Losses at the gene ends were 4 bases for V and 8 bases for J; bases not matched to a gene: 8. The CDR3 consists of 15 residues. Germline assignment: CDR1 SNHLY and CDR2 FYNNEI.

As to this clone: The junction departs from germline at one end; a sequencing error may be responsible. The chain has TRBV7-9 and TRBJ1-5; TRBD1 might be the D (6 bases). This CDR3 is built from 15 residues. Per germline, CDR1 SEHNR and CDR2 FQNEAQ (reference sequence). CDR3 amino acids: CASSPDSLPNQLQHF. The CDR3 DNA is TGTGCCAGCAGCCCGGACAGCCTACCCAATCAGCTCCAGCATTTT.

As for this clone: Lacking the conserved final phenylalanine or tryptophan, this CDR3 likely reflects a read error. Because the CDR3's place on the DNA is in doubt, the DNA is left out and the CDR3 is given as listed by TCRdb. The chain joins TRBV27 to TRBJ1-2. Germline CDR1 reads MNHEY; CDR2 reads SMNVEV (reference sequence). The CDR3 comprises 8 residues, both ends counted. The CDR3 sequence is CASSPTGS.

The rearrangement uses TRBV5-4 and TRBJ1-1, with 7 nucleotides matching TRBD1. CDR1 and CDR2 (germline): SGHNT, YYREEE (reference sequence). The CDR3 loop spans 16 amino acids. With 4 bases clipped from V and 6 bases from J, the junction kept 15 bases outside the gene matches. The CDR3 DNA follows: TGTGCCAGCAGCCCCGGGGGCTCAGGGGGTATGGCTGAAGCTTTCTTT. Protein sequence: CASSPGGSGGMAEAFF.

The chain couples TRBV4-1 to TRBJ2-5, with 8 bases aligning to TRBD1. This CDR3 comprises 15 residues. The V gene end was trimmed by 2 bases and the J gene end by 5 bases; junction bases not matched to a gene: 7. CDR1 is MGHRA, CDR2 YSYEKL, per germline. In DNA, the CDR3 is TGCGCCAGCAGCCAACCGGACAGGGTTGGGGAGACCCAGTACTTC. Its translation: CASSQPDRVGETQYF.

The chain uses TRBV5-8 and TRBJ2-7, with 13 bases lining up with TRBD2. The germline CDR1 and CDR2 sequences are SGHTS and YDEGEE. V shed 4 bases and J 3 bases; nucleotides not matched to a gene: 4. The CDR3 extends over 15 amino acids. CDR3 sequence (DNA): TGTGCCAGCAGCCGGACTAGCGGGGGAATCTACGAGCAGTACGTC. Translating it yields CASSRTSGGIYEQYV.

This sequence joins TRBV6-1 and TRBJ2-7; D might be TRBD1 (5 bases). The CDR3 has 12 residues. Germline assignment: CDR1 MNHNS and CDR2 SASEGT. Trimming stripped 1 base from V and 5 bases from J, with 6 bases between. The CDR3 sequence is CASSEGTHEQYF. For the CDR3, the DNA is TGTGCCAGCAGTGAAGGGACACACGAGCAGTACTTC.

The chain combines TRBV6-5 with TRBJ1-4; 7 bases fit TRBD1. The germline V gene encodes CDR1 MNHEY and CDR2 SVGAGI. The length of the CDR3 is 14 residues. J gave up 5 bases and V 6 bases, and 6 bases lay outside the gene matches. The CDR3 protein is CASSAGQFNEKLFF. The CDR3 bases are TGTGCCAGCAGCGCGGGACAGTTCAATGAAAAACTGTTTTTT.

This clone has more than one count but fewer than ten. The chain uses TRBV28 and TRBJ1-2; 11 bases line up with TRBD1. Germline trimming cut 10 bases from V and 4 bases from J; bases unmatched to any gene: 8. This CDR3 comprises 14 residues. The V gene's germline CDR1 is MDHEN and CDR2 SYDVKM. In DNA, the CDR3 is TGTGCCATCGACCTGGGACAGGGGGTCTATGGCTACACCTTC. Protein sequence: CAIDLGQGVYGYTF.

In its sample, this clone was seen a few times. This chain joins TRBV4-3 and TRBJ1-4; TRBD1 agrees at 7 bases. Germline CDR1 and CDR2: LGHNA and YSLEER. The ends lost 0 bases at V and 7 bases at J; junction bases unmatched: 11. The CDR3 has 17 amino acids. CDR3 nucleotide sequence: TGCGCCAGCAGCCAAGATCTCGGACAGGCGGGGGGTGAAAAACTGTTTTTT. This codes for CASSQDLGQAGGEKLFF.

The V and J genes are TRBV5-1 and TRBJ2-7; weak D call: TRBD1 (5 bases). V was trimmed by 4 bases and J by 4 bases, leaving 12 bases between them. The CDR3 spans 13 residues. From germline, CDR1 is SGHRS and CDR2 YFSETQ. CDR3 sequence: CASSQTPGYEQYV. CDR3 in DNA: TGCGCCAGCAGCCAGACCCCAGGGTACGAGCAGTACGTC.

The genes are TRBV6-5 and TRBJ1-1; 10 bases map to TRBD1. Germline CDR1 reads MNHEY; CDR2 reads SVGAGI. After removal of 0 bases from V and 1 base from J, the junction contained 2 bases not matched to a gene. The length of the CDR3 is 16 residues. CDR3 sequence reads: CASSYSWTGGNTEAFF. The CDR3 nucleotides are TGTGCCAGCAGTTACTCGTGGACAGGGGGGAACACTGAAGCTTTCTTT.

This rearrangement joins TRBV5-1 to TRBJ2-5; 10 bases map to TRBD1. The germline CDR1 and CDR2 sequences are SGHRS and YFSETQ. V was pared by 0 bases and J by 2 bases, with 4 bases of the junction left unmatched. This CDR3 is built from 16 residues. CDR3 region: CASSLGPGQGQETQYF. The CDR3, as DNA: TGCGCCAGCAGCTTGGGACCGGGACAGGGGCAAGAGACCCAGTACTTC.

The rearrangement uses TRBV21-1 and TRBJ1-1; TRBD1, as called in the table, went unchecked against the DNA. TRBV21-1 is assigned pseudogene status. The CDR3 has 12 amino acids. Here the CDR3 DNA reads TGTGCCAGGGGGACAGGGTGGACTGAAGCTTTCTTT. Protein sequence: CARGTGWTEAFF.

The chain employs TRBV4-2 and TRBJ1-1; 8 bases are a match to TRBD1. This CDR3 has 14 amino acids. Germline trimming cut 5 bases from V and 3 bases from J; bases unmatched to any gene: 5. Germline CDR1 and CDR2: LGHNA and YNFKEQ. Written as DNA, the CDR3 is TGTGCCAGCAGCGTACAGGGGGAGGACACTGAAGCTTTCTTT. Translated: CASSVQGEDTEAFF.

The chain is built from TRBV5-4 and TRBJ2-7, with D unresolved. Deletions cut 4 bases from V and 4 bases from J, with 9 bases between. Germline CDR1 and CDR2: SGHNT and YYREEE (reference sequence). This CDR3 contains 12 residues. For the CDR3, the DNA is TGTGCCAGCAGCCGTAGAAAATACGAGCAGTACGTC. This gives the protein CASSRRKYEQYV.

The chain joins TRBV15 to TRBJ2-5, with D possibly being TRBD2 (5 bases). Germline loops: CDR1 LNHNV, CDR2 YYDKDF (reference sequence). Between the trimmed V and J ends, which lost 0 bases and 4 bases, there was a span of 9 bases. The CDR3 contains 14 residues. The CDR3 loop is CATSRDRAGETQYF. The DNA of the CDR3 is TGTGCCACCAGCAGAGATCGGGCGGGAGAGACCCAGTACTTC.

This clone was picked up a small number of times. The CDR3 region is CASSALANTGELFF. DNA for the CDR3: TGTGCCAGCAGTGCCCTCGCGAACACCGGGGAGCTGTTTTTT. The V and J genes are TRBV2 and TRBJ2-2; D call uncertain. The CDR3 spans 14 residues. The germline gives CDR1 SNHLY, CDR2 FYNNEI. Trimming took 4 bases from V and 0 from J, leaving 6 bases between them.

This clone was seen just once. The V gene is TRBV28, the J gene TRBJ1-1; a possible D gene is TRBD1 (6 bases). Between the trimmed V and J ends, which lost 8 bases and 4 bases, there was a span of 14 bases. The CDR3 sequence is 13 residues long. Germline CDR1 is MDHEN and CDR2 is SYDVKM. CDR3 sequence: CASRGGAGTEAFF. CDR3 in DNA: TGTGCCAGCCGCGGGGGGGCGGGCACTGAAGCTTTCTTT.

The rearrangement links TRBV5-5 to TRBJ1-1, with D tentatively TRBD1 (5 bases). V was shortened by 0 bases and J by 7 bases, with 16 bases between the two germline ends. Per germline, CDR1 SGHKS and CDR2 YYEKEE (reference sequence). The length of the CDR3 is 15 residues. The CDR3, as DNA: TGTGCCAGCAGCTTGGACAGACAGAAGGTTGGTGAAGCTTTCTTT. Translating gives CASSLDRQKVGEAFF.

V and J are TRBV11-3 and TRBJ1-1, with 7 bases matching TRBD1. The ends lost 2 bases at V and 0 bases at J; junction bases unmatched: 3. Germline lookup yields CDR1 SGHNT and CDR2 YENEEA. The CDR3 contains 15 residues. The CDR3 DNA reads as TGTGCCAGCAGCTTAAACAGGGGAGTGAACACTGAAGCTTTCTTT. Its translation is CASSLNRGVNTEAFF.